The sequence of this TCR beta chain was determined in a study of CD8 T cells in Susac syndrome. Random hexamers primed reverse transcription of about 0.5 to 1 ug RNA. TCRdb re-derived calls from the immunoSEQ multiplex PCR reads in MiXCR, one entry per CDR3 protein. The table has 150,000 to 200,000 distinct CDR3 sequences, around 94% seen once. V lost 0 bases and J 9 bases, leaving 9 bases between the germline ends. This CDR3 spans 13 amino acids. Germline V gene data show CDR1 as LGHNA and CDR2 as YNFKEQ. Material: CD4+ T cells from PBMCs. This TCR was recovered from a human donor in good health. The J gene is TRBJ2-1, the V gene TRBV4-2; D gene ambiguous. DNA for the CDR3: TGTGCCAGCAGCCAAGAGGCCGAGTGTGAGCAGTTCTTC. Residues: CASSQEAECEQFF.